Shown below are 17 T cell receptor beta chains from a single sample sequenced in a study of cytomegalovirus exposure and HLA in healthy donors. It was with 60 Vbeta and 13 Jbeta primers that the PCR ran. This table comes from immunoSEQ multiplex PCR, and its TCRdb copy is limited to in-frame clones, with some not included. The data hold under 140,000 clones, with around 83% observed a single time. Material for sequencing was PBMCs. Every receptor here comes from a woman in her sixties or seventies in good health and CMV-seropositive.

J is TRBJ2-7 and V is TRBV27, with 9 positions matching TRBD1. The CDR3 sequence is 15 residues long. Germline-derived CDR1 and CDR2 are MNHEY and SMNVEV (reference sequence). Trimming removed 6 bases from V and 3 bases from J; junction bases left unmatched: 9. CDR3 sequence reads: CASRPLGQGVYEQYF. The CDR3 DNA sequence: TGTGCCAGCAGGCCCTTGGGACAGGGCGTCTACGAGCAGTACTTC.

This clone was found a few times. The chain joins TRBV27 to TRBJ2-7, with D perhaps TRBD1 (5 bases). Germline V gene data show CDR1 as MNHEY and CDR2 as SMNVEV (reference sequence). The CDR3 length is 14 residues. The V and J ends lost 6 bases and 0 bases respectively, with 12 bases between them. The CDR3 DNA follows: TGTGCCAGCAGACCAATCGACAGCTCCTACGAGCAGTACTTC. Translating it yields CASRPIDSSYEQYF.

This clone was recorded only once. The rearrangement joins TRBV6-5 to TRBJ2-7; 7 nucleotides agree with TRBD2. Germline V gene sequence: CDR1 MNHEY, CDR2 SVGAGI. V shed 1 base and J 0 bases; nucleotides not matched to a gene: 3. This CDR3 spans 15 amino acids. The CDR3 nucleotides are TGTGCCAGCAGTTACTTCACGGGGGGCTCCTACGAGCAGTACTTC. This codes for CASSYFTGGSYEQYF.

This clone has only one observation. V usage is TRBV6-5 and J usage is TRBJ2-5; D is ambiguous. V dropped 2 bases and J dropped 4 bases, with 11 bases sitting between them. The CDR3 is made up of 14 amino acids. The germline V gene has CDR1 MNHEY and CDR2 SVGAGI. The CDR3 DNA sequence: TGTGCCAGCAGTTACCCCCCCTTTTCAGAGACCCAGTACTTC. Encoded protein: CASSYPPFSETQYF.

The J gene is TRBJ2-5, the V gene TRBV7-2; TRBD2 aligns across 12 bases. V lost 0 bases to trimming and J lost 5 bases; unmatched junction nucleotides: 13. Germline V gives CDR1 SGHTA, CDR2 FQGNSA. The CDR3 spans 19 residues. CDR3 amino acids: CASSLASPASGRARETQYF. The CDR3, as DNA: TGTGCCAGCAGCTTAGCAAGTCCCGCTAGCGGGAGGGCCAGGGAGACCCAGTACTTC.

The CDR3 DNA reads as TGTGCCAGCAGCCGCCTATCTAGCGGGAGGGCCCTCGGGAACGAGCAGTACTTC. Translating gives CASSRLSSGRALGNEQYF. This rearrangement joins TRBV7-9 to TRBJ2-7; 12 bases fit TRBD2. With 5 bases clipped from V and 5 bases from J, the junction kept 16 bases outside the gene matches. The CDR3 is 18 residues long. CDR1 and CDR2 from the germline V gene are SEHNR and FQNEAQ (reference sequence).

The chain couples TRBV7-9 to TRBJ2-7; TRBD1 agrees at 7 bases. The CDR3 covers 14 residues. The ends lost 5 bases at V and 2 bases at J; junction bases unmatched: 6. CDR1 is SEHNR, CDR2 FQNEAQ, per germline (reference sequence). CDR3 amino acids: CASSIQGSTYEQYF. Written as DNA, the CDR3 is TGTGCCAGCAGCATACAGGGGTCCACCTACGAGCAGTACTTC.

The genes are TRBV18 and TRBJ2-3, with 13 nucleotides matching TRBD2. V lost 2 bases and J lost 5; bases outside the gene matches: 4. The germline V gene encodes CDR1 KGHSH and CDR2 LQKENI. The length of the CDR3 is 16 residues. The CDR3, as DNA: TGTGCCAGCTCACCAGGACTAGCGGGAGCCGTAGATACGCAGTATTTT. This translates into CASSPGLAGAVDTQYF.

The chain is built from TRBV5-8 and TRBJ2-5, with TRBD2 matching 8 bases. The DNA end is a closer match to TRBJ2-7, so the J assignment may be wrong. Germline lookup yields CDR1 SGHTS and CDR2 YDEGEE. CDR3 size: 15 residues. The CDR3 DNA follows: TGTGCCAGCAGCCGGAGGACTAGCCGAGTTTACGAGCAGTACTTC. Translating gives CASSRRTSRVYEQYF.

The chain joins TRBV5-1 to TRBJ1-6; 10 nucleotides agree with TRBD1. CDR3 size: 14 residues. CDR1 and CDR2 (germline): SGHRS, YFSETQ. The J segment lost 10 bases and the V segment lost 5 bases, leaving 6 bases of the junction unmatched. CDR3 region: CASRLTGGWSPLHF. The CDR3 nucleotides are TGCGCCAGCAGACTGACAGGGGGCTGGTCACCCCTCCACTTT.

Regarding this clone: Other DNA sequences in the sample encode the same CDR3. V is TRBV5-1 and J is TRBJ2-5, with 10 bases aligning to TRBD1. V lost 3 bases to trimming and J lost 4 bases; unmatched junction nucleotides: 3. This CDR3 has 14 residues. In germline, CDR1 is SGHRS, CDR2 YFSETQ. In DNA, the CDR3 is TGCGCCAGCAGCTCAGGACAGGGGGTAGAGACCCAGTACTTC. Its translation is CASSSGQGVETQYF.

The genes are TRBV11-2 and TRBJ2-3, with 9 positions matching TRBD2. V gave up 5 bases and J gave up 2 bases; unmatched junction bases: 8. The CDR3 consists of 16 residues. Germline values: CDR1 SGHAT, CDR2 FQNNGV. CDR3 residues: CASSPRLAEPTDTQYF. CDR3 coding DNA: TGTGCCAGCAGCCCCCGACTAGCGGAGCCCACAGATACGCAGTATTTT.

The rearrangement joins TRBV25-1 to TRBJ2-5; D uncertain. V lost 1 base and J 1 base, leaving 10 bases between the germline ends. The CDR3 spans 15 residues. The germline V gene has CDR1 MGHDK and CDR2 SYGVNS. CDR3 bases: TGTGCCAGCAGTGAATCTCGGCGGAGCCAAGAGACCCAGTACTTC. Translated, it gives CASSESRRSQETQYF.

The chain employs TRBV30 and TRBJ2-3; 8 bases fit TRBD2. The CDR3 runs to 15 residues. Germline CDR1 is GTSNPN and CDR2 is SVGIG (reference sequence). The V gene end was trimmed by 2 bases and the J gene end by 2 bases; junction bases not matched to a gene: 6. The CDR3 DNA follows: TGTGCCTGGAGTCGAGCGGGAGCCTTCACAGATACGCAGTATTTT. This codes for CAWSRAGAFTDTQYF.

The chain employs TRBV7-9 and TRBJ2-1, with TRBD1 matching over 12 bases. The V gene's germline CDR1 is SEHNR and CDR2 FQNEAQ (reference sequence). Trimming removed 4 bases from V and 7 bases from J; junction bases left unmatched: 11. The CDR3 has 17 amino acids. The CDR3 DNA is TGTGCCAGCAGCTCTAGCCCCGGGACAGGGGGCACGAATGAGCAGTTCTTC. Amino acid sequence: CASSSSPGTGGTNEQFF.

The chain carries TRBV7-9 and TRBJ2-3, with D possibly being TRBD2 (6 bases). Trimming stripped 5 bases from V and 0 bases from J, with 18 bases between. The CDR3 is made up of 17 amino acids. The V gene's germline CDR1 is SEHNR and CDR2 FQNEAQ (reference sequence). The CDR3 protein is CASSGGETSTSTDTQYF. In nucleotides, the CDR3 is TGTGCCAGCAGCGGCGGGGAGACGTCAACTAGCACAGATACGCAGTATTTT.

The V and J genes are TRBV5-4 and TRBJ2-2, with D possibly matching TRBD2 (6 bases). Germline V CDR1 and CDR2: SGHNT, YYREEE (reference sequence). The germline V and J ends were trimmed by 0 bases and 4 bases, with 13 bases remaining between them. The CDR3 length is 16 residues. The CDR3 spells CASSLVVSGGTGELFF. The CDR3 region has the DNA TGTGCCAGCAGCTTGGTTGTTAGCGGAGGCACCGGGGAGCTGTTTTTT. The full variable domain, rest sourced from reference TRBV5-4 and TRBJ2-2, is ETGVTQSPTHLIKTRGQQVTLRCSSQSGHNTVSWYQQALGQGPQFIFQYYREEENGRGNFPPRFSGLQFPNYSSELNVNALELDDSALYLCASSLVVSGGTGELFFGEGSRLTVL.